This T cell receptor beta chain was recorded in a study of blood T cell repertoires in COVID-19. About the research overall: Whether acute or convalescent, the COVID-19 samples came from the United States, Italy and Spain.

V was clipped by 5 bases and J by 7 bases; unmatched bases: 8. Germline CDR1 and CDR2: MNHEY and SMNVEV (reference sequence). CDR3 length: 13 residues. The repertoire was sequenced with immunoSEQ multiplex PCR; TCRdb's copy has only in-frame clones and lacks some. The repertoire has about 300,000 clones, about nine tenths of them found once; the top ten carry roughly 5.9%. The TCR originated in a woman aged 50 to 65 with COVID-19, enrolled during active disease. The specimen was peripheral blood. The chain employs TRBV27 and TRBJ2-7; 7 bases agree with TRBD1. The CDR3 DNA reads TGTGCCAGCAGTATCAACAGGGGTCGGGAGCAGTACTTC. It translates to CASSINRGREQYF.